Each of the 26 T cell receptor beta chains below was sequenced from the same sample in a study of T cells in localized non-small cell lung cancer. The protocol was immunoSEQ multiplex PCR, while the TCRdb copy is restricted to in-frame clones and leaves out a portion. Among about 91,000 clones listed, over 80% were seen once. The specimen comprised peripheral blood, sampled before any cancer treatment. Every receptor here comes from a man aged 40 to 69 with stage I squamous cell lung carcinoma.

The chain has TRBV27 and TRBJ2-7; weak D call: TRBD2 (5 bases). This CDR3 comprises 13 residues. V was pared by 3 bases and J by 2 bases, with 8 bases between. Germline loops: CDR1 MNHEY, CDR2 SMNVEV (reference sequence). CDR3 sequence reads: CASSFSGPYEQYF. The CDR3 DNA is TGTGCCAGCAGTTTCAGCGGTCCCTACGAGCAGTACTTC.

This chain connects TRBV7-2 to TRBJ1-2, with D unresolved. With 0 bases removed from V and 8 bases from J, the gap between germline ends came to 7 bases. Germline CDR1 is SGHTA and CDR2 is FQGNSA. The CDR3 runs 12 residues. The CDR3 sequence is CASSLAKEGYTF. The CDR3 DNA sequence: TGTGCCAGCAGCTTAGCTAAAGAGGGCTACACCTTC.

CDR3 residues: CASSHLNRGGSYEQYF. The CDR3 DNA follows: TGCGCCAGCAGCCATCTAAACAGGGGGGGTAGCTACGAGCAGTACTTC. The V call is TRBV5-1, the J call TRBJ2-7, with D possibly matching TRBD1 (8 bases). CDR3 length: 16 residues. CDR1 is SGHRS, CDR2 YFSETQ, per germline. V dropped 4 bases and J dropped 3 bases, with 20 bases sitting between them.

This sequence joins TRBV19 and TRBJ2-3, with unresolved D. The length of the CDR3 is 12 residues. The V end was cut by 5 bases, the J end by 5 bases, with 8 bases between. CDR1 and CDR2 (germline): LNHDA, SQIVND (reference sequence). CDR3 sequence reads: CASSPLGDTQYF. The DNA of the CDR3 is TGTGCCAGTAGTCCTCTAGGAGATACGCAGTATTTT.

The chain has TRBV7-9 and TRBJ1-6; a weak D match, TRBD1 (5 bases). The CDR3 sequence is 14 residues long. V gave up 1 base and J gave up 7 bases, with 8 bases separating them. Germline V lookup: CDR1 SEHNR, CDR2 FQNEAQ (reference sequence). In nucleotides, the CDR3 is TGTGCCAGCAGCTTAGAGGGGAAGAATTCACCCCTCCACTTT. This sequence encodes CASSLEGKNSPLHF. Based on the CDR3 plus reference TRBV7-9 and TRBJ1-6, the full variable domain is DTGVSQNPRHKITKRGQNVTFRCDPISEHNRLYWYRQTLGQGPEFLTYFQNEAQLEKSRLLSDRFSAERPKGSFSTLEIQRTEQGDSAMYLCASSLEGKNSPLHFGNGTRLTVT.

Only one count was recorded for this clone. The chain uses TRBV28 and TRBJ2-1; D gene unclear. The germline V and J ends were trimmed by 5 bases and 1 base, with 9 bases remaining between them. Per germline, CDR1 MDHEN and CDR2 SYDVKM. This CDR3 is 14 amino acids long. CDR3: CASSPPTSYNEQFF. For the CDR3, the DNA is TGTGCCAGCAGTCCCCCCACGTCCTACAATGAGCAGTTCTTC. Supplemented by reference TRBV28 and TRBJ2-1, the full variable domain reads DVKVTQSSRYLVKRTGEKVFLECVQDMDHENMFWYRQDPGLGLRLIYFSYDVKMKEKGDIPEGYSVSREKKERFSLILESASTNQTSMYLCASSPPTSYNEQFFGPGTRLTVL.

The chain employs TRBV27 and TRBJ2-5, with 11 positions matching TRBD2. CDR3 length equals 17 residues. Losses at the gene ends were 1 base for V and 1 base for J; bases not matched to a gene: 5. Germline values: CDR1 MNHEY, CDR2 SMNVEV (reference sequence). CDR3 sequence: CASSLYGTSGSQETQYF. The DNA of the CDR3 is TGTGCCAGCAGTTTATACGGGACTAGCGGTTCCCAAGAGACCCAGTACTTC.

The chain joins TRBV10-3 to TRBJ1-1; D is unclear. The CDR3 runs 12 residues. Between the trimmed V and J ends, which lost 10 bases and 4 bases, there was a span of 13 bases. Per the germline V gene, CDR1 is ENHRY and CDR2 is SYGVKD. The chain's CDR3 is CATSGGSTEAFF. Written as DNA, the CDR3 is TGTGCCACCTCCGGAGGGAGCACTGAAGCTTTCTTT.

The chain has TRBV7-2 and TRBJ2-3, with D possibly matching TRBD1 (5 bases). This CDR3 region has 12 residues. The V gene's germline CDR1 is SGHTA and CDR2 FQGNSA. The V gene lost 5 bases and the J gene lost 5 bases, with 8 bases spanning the gap. CDR3 region: CASSKGVDTQYF. DNA of the CDR3: TGTGCCAGCAGCAAAGGGGTAGATACGCAGTATTTT.

This clone has a single count. This chain links TRBV28 with TRBJ1-6; tentatively, D is TRBD1 (5 bases). V lost 7 bases and J lost 10, with 17 bases in between. Germline CDR1 is MDHEN and CDR2 is SYDVKM. The CDR3 consists of 14 residues. CDR3: CASTSRGGASPLHF. CDR3 coding DNA: TGTGCCAGCACTTCCCGTGGGGGTGCGTCACCCCTCCACTTT.

This sequence joins TRBV19 and TRBJ1-2; no clear D. Germline CDR1 and CDR2: LNHDA and SQIVND (reference sequence). The ends were cut back, 8 bases at V and 5 bases at J, with 12 bases in the middle. The CDR3 is 12 residues long. CDR3 sequence: CASSNGPYGYTF. The CDR3 nucleotides are TGTGCCAGTTCTAACGGACCTTATGGCTACACCTTC.

The rearrangement joins TRBV27 to TRBJ2-7; D tentatively reads TRBD1 or TRBD2 (5 bases each). The CDR3 runs 13 residues. Trimming took 3 bases from V and 2 from J, leaving 8 bases between them. Germline assignment: CDR1 MNHEY and CDR2 SMNVEV (reference sequence). CDR3 coding DNA: TGTGCCAGCAGTTTTCGGGGCCCCTACGAGCAGTACTTC. This sequence encodes CASSFRGPYEQYF.

This chain connects TRBV29-1 to TRBJ2-7; 7 nucleotides match TRBD1. CDR3 length: 10 amino acids. V was pared by 7 bases and J by 6 bases, with 3 bases of the junction left unmatched. Germline-derived CDR1 and CDR2 are SQVTM and ANQGSEA. Here the CDR3 reads CSATGAEQYF. The CDR3 nucleotides read TGCAGCGCTACAGGGGCCGAGCAGTACTTC.

In DNA, the CDR3 is TGTGCCAGCAGCTCCACAGGGGGCGGCTATGGCTACACCTTC. It translates to CASSSTGGGYGYTF. The chain uses TRBV5-6 and TRBJ1-2; 9 bases agree with TRBD1. J lost 4 bases, V lost 3 bases, and 4 bases had no gene match. This CDR3 is built from 14 residues. The germline V gene encodes CDR1 SGHDT and CDR2 YYEEEE.

The rearrangement uses TRBV19 and TRBJ1-4; perhaps TRBD1 as D (5 bases). The germline V and J ends were trimmed by 4 bases and 8 bases, with 17 bases remaining between them. The CDR3 is made up of 15 amino acids. CDR1 is LNHDA, CDR2 SQIVND, per germline (reference sequence). In DNA form, the CDR3 reads TGTGCCAGTAGTACTTCCAGGGTCGAATCGGAAAAACTGTTTTTT. Translating it yields CASSTSRVESEKLFF.

This chain uses TRBV6-1 with TRBJ2-7; 7 positions agree with TRBD1. Looked up from germline, CDR1 is MNHNS and CDR2 is SASEGT. After removal of 4 bases from V and 3 bases from J, the junction contained 12 bases not matched to a gene. The CDR3 is 16 amino acids. The CDR3 DNA follows: TGTGCCAGCAGTGTGGACAGGTACCACCAAGACTACGAGCAGTACTTC. This gives the protein CASSVDRYHQDYEQYF.

This chain connects TRBV7-9 to TRBJ1-2; D perhaps matches TRBD1 (6 bases). Trimming took off 11 bases at V and 5 bases at J, with 15 bases between the two ends. The CDR3 has 12 amino acids. The germline V gene has CDR1 SEHNR and CDR2 FQNEAQ (reference sequence). CDR3 coding DNA: TGTGCCGGATTAAGGGACAATTATGGCTACACCTTC. It codes for CAGLRDNYGYTF.

CDR3 protein: CASSQGGGVGNSPLHF. Here the CDR3 DNA reads TGTGCCAGCAGCCAAGGGGGTGGAGTGGGTAATTCACCCCTCCACTTT. The chain has TRBV14 and TRBJ1-6; D gene uncertain. V gave up 1 base and J gave up 6 bases, with 13 bases separating them. This CDR3 region has 16 residues. Germline loops: CDR1 SGHDN, CDR2 FVKESK. Full variable domain (missing parts from reference TRBV14 and TRBJ1-6): EAGVTQFPSHSVIEKGQTVTLRCDPISGHDNLYWYRRVMGKEIKFLLHFVKESKQDESGMPNNRFLAERTGGTYSTLKVQPAELEDSGVYFCASSQGGGVGNSPLHFGNGTRLTVT.

The V call is TRBV10-3, the J call TRBJ1-1; TRBD1 might be the D (5 bases). The CDR3 has 11 amino acids. The V end lost 11 bases, the J end lost 5 bases, and 12 bases lay between the germline ends. The germline V gene encodes CDR1 ENHRY and CDR2 SYGVKD. CDR3 sequence reads: CASVGGTEAFF. The DNA of the CDR3 is TGTGCCTCCGTTGGGGGGACTGAAGCTTTCTTT.

This clone was picked up one time. This chain links TRBV19 with TRBJ2-2; D unresolved. The CDR3 totals 14 residues. The ends were cut back, 6 bases at V and 3 bases at J, with 11 bases in the middle. The V gene's germline CDR1 is LNHDA and CDR2 SQIVND (reference sequence). The CDR3 loop reads CASREGRYTGELFF. In nucleotides, the CDR3 is TGTGCCAGTAGGGAAGGACGGTACACCGGGGAGCTGTTTTTT.

The CDR3 loop is CASSSYLLGQGYEQYF. The CDR3 DNA is TGTGCCAGTAGTAGCTACCTCCTGGGACAGGGATACGAGCAGTACTTC. The rearrangement links TRBV19 to TRBJ2-7; 9 positions agree with TRBD1. Germline CDR1 reads LNHDA; CDR2 reads SQIVND (reference sequence). Trimming cost V 4 bases and J 4 bases; bases outside gene matches: 11. The CDR3 consists of 16 residues.

V gene TRBV4-2 combines with J gene TRBJ2-1; no definite D call. This CDR3 spans 17 amino acids. The germline CDR1 and CDR2 sequences are LGHNA and YNFKEQ. V was cut by 0 bases and J by 0 bases, with 12 bases left in between. Written as DNA, the CDR3 is TGTGCCAGCAGCCAAGAGAAAATATTCAGCTCCTACAATGAGCAGTTCTTC. Translated: CASSQEKIFSSYNEQFF.

This chain connects TRBV28 to TRBJ1-3; maybe TRBD1 (6 bases). V lost 8 bases, J lost 0 bases, and 14 bases lay in between. Germline CDR1 reads MDHEN; CDR2 reads SYDVKM. This CDR3 comprises 15 residues. The CDR3 is CASSRDTNSGNTIYF. As DNA, the CDR3 is TGTGCCAGCTCCCGGGACACCAACTCTGGAAACACCATATATTTT.

This clone has only a few counts. The V and J genes are TRBV11-3 and TRBJ1-1; D gene uncertain. The germline CDR1 and CDR2 sequences are SGHNT and YENEEA. This CDR3 spans 13 amino acids. Trimming stripped 2 bases from V and 0 bases from J, with 4 bases between. The CDR3 protein is CASSLRLNTEAFF. CDR3 nucleotide sequence: TGTGCCAGCAGCTTACGGTTGAACACTGAAGCTTTCTTT. The complete variable domain, with remaining parts taken from reference TRBV11-3 and TRBJ1-1, reads EAGVVQSPRYKIIEKKQPVAFWCNPISGHNTLYWYLQNLGQGPELLIRYENEEAVDDSQLPKDRFSAERLKGVDSTLKIQPAELGDSAVYLCASSLRLNTEAFFGQGTRLTVV.

The chain is built from TRBV11-2 and TRBJ1-1; no definite D call. V was shortened by 3 bases and J by 5 bases, with 16 bases between the two germline ends. Germline-derived CDR1 and CDR2 are SGHAT and FQNNGV. This CDR3 spans 15 amino acids. CDR3 coding DNA: TGTGCCAGCAGCTTGGCGGCAACAAAAATGACTGAAGCTTTCTTT. It yields the protein CASSLAATKMTEAFF.

This sequence joins TRBV27 and TRBJ1-1, with a possible D match to TRBD1 (5 bases). CDR1 is MNHEY and CDR2 is SMNVEV in the germline V gene (reference sequence). The length of the CDR3 is 15 residues. Between the trimmed V and J ends, which lost 0 bases and 0 bases, there was a span of 8 bases. CDR3 loop: CASSLSAGLNTEAFF. Written as DNA, the CDR3 is TGTGCCAGCAGTTTATCGGCAGGGCTGAACACTGAAGCTTTCTTT.